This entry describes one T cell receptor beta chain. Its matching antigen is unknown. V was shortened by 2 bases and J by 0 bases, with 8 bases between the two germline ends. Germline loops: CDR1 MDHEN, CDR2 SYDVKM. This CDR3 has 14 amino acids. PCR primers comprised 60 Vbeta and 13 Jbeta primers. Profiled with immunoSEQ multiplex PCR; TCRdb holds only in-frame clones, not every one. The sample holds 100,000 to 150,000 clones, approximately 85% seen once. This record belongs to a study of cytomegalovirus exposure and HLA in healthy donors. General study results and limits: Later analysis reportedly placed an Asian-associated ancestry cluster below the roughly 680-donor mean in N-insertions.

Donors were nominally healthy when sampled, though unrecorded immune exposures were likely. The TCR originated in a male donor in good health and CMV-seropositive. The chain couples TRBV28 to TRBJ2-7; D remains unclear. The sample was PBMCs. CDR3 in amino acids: CASSLIQFSYEQYF. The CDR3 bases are TGTGCCAGCAGTTTAATACAGTTCTCCTACGAGCAGTACTTC. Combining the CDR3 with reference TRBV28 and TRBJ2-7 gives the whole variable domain DVKVTQSSRYLVKRTGEKVFLECVQDMDHENMFWYRQDPGLGLRLIYFSYDVKMKEKGDIPEGYSVSREKKERFSLILESASTNQTSMYLCASSLIQFSYEQYFGPGTRLTVT.